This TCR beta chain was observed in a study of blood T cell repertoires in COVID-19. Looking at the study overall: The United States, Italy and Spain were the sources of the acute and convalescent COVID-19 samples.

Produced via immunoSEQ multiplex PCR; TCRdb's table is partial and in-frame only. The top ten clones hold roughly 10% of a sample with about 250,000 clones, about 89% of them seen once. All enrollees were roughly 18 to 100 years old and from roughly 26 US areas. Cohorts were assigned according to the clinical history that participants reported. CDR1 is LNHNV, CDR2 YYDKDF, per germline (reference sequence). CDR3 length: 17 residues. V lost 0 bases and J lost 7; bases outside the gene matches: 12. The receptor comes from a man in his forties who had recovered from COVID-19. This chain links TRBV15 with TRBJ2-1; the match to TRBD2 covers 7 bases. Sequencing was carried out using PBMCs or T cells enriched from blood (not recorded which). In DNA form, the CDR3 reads TGTGCCACCAGCAGAGATCGGCGGGGCGGGAGTGGGAATGAGCAGTTCTTC. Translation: CATSRDRRGGSGNEQFF.